This TCR beta chain comes out of a study of blood T cells in healthy people across ages (dated by TCRdb to about 2015). Looking at the study overall: In model experiments, template switching captured about one uniquely barcoded TCR beta cDNA molecule for every two T cells. To avoid experimental bias, donors of different ages were randomly spread across the sequencing lanes. The donors were split into four age groups: young (average 16 years), middle-aged (nearly 40), aged (over 55) and long-lived (about 74). The study measured age-related changes in TCR beta repertoire diversity using deep sequencing normalized with unique cDNA molecular identifiers. The study analyzed two additional independent replicas of 1 million unique cDNA reads from the same blood draw for two donors, one aged 18 to 30 and one aged 80 or older. What the study reported, not specific to this receptor: There was a strong correlation between observed TCR beta diversity and the percentage of naive T cells measured by flow cytometry. Because profiling used bulk unsorted PBMCs, naive and antigen-experienced compartments could not be compared conclusively. Total diversity estimates from one million sequenced T cells were considered lower bounds and underestimates. Because the CMV infection status of the donors was unknown, age-related changes in expanded clonotypes may potentially have been confounded. Compared with the aged group, more naive CD4+ T cells, fewer expanded clones and increased TCR diversity were shown by the long-lived group, suggesting age selection. As age increased, observed TCR beta diversity per million T cells dropped in a roughly linear way, and a significant reduction was already evident by age 40.

Donors were about 36 systemically healthy Caucasian individuals from Russia aged roughly 6 to 95 years. Around 10 milliliters of peripheral blood were drawn from each donor into EDTA-treated Vacutainer tubes. Ficoll-Paque density-gradient centrifugation was used to isolate PBMCs, with at least 7 million per sample. Total RNA, at least 5.5 micrograms per sample, was extracted from PBMCs with Trizol reagent. For every donor, flow cytometry on a PBMC aliquot measured the percentage of naive CD45RAhigh/CD27high T cells. The CDR3, from cysteine to phenylalanine, totals 15 residues. The CDR3 DNA has 45 bases and is translated from base 1. Via the germline V gene, CDR1 is KGHDR and CDR2 SFDVKD. After removal of 3 bases from V and 4 bases from J, the junction retains 5 bases not matched to a gene. Note on this clonotype: No antigen is known for it. No much larger clonotype is one base removed from it; base qualities were not supplied.

The library came from 5' RACE. This sample was sequenced with an Illumina HiSeq 2500. A second roughly 7 to 11 cycle PCR used a sample-barcoded 5' primer and a J-beta primer mix. A unique molecular identifier was introduced onto each TCR beta cDNA molecule by a template-switch 5' adaptor carrying 12 random nucleotides. Each sample yielded at least 2.5 million CDR3-containing paired-end reads. All of the RNA was converted into first-strand cDNA using the Mint cDNA synthesis kit, with a TRBC-specific oligonucleotide serving as the primer. Following uracil-DNA glycosylase treatment, a first 18-cycle PCR with universal primers M1SS and BC2_uni_R was performed on all cDNA. As for how the authors treated the data: Normalization of each sample was performed by random selection of 1 million high-quality reads, each carrying a distinct molecular identifier. Instead of being binned into consensus sequences, reads that shared molecular identifiers were thrown out. CDR3 identification, clonotype clustering and error correction used MiTCR with a Q25 quality threshold and the strictest error-elimination algorithm. A nonparametric unseen species model using Euler transformation provided a lower-bound estimate of total TCR beta diversity. TCRdb ran its own pipeline on the public reads, namely fastp trimming at Q25 and MiXCR clone calling, and kept in-frame beta chains. Identical CDR3 proteins give one entry, which carries the most common genes and DNA. TCRdb, not the authors, supplied the V and J calls. Across this sample there are 450,000 to 700,000 distinct CDR3 sequences, with about 26% seen only once. The top ten hold about 18% of the sample.

Sequenced: blood. The TCR originated in a woman between 65 and 79 years old in good health. The chain is encoded by TRBV24-1 joined to TRBJ2-4; 7 middle bases align to TRBD1. The encoded CDR3 is CATSDPGQEKNIQYF. The DNA sequence is TGTGCCACCAGTGATCCCGGACAGGAGAAAAACATTCAGTACTTC.